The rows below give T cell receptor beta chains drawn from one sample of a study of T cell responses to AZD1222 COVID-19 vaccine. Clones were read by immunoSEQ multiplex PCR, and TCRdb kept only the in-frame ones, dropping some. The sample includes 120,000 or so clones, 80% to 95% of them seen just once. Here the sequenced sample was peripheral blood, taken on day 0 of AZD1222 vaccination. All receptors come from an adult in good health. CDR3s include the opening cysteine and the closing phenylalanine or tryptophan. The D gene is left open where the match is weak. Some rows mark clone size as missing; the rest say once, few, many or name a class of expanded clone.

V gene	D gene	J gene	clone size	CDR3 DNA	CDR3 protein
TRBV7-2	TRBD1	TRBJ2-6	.	TGTGCCAGCAGCGACACAGGGGGCGCCTCTGGGGCCAACGTCCTGACTTTC	CASSDTGGASGANVLTF
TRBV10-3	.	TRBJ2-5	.	TGTGCCATCAGTGATGGGCCCCGAGAGACCCAGTACTTC	CAISDGPRETQYF
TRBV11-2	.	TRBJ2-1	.	TGTGCCAGCAGCTCCACTCAAACCCTCTACAATGAGCAGTTCTTC	CASSSTQTLYNEQFF
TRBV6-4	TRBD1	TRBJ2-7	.	TGTGCCAGCAGTGAAGGTCCGGGACAGGCCTACGAGCAGTACTTC	CASSEGPGQAYEQYF
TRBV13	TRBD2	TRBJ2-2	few	TGTGCCAGCAGCTCGCGAGGGGATACCGGGACTAGCTTTTACGGGGAGCTGTTTTTT	CASSSRGDTGTSFYGELFF
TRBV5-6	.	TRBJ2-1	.	TGTGCCAGCAGCTCCTATACTAAAGATTTCGTCTACAATGAGCAGTTCTTC	CASSSYTKDFVYNEQFF
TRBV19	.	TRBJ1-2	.	TGTGCCAGTCTGGCGGACAGCCTAGACTATGGCTACACCTTC	CASLADSLDYGYTF
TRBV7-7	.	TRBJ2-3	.	TGTGCTAGCAGCTTGGGGCAGGGGGATACGCAGTATTTT	CASSLGQGDTQYF
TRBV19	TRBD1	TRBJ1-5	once	TGTGCCAGTAGTAGACAGGGGGCACGGAATCAGCCCCAGCATTTT	CASSRQGARNQPQHF
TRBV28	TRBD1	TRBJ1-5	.	TGTGCCAGCAAACCGGACAGGGGCCGATACAATCAGCCCCAGCATTTT	CASKPDRGRYNQPQHF
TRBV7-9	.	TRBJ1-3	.	TGTGCCAGCAGCTTAGGCCTTGACAGGCCTGGAAACACCATATATTTT	CASSLGLDRPGNTIYF
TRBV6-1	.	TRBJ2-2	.	TGTGCCAGCAGTGAAGGGTGGGGCTCCACTGGGACCGGGGAGCTGTTTTTT	CASSEGWGSTGTGELFF
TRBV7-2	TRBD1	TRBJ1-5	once	TGTGCCAGCAGCCACCGGGACAGGGGTGGCGACTATAGCAATCAGCCCCAGCATTTT	CASSHRDRGGDYSNQPQHF
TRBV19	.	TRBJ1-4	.	TGTGCCAGTAGCCGACAGAGCAATGTTGAAAAACTGTTTTTT	CASSRQSNVEKLFF
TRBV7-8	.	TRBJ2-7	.	TGTGCCAGCAGCTTGGGAGTGGCCGAGCAGTACTTC	CASSLGVAEQYF
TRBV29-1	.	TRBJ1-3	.	TGCAGCGTTGTTTATAGTGGAAACACCATATATTTT	CSVVYSGNTIYF
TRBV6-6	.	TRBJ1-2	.	TGTGCCAGCAGTTCCTCAACTACGAACTATGGCTACACCTTC	CASSSSTTNYGYTF
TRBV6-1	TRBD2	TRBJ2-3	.	TGTGCCAGCAGTGCTAGCGGGGGGGCTCAAAGCACAGATACGCAGTATTTT	CASSASGGAQSTDTQYF
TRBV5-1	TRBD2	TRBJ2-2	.	TGCGCCAGCAGCTTGGTATTAGCGGGAGGAACCGGGGAGCTGTTTTTT	CASSLVLAGGTGELFF
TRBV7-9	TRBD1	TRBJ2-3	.	TGTGCCAGCACCTCCTGGGACAGGGGTGATACGCAGTATTTT	CASTSWDRGDTQYF
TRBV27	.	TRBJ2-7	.	TGTGCCAGCAGTTCCGGGGGTTATAAGTCCTACGAGCAGTACTTC	CASSSGGYKSYEQYF
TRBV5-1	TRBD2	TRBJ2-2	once	TGCGCCAGCAGCTTGGCGGCTAGCGGGGGGGCCGTCGGGGAGCTGTTTTTT	CASSLAASGGAVGELFF
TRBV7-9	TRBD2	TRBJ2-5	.	TGTGCCAGCAGCTTAATGGGAGGGCAAGAAGAGACCCAGTACTTC	CASSLMGGQEETQYF
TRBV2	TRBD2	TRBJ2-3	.	TGTGCCAGCAATGTGAGGGAGGGCCCCGCAGATACGCAGTATTTT	CASNVREGPADTQYF
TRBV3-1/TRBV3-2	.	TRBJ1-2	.	TGTGCCAGCAGCCAAGATCCGGCAGGGTACGGCTACACCTTC	CASSQDPAGYGYTF
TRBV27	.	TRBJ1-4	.	TGTGCCAGCAGTCCACGGAGGAGCAATGAAAAACTGTTTTTT	CASSPRRSNEKLFF
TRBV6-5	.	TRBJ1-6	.	TGTGCCAGCAAAACCGAGACAGAAAATTCACCCCTCCACTTT	CASKTETENSPLHF
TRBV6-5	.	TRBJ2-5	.	TGTGCCAGCAGGAATACAGGCGGGGAGACCCAGTACTTC	CASRNTGGETQYF
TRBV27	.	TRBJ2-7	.	TGTGCCAGCAGTTTATTCGCACCCTGGGGACCCGGCTCATCCTACGAGCAGTACTTC	CASSLFAPWGPGSSYEQYF
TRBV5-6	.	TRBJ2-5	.	TGTGCCAGCAGCTTGGTAGGCGGCCAAGAGACCCAGTACTTC	CASSLVGGQETQYF
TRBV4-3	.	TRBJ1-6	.	TGCGCCAGCAGCCAAGATTGGGGTTCACCCCTCCACTTT	CASSQDWGSPLHF
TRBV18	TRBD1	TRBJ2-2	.	TGTGCCAGCTCACCTCAACGCGGACAGGTTCTCACCGGGGAGCTGTTTTTT	CASSPQRGQVLTGELFF
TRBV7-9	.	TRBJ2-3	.	TGTGCCAGCAGAGGGGGGCCAGATACGCAGTATTTT	CASRGGPDTQYF
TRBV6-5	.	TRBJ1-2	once	TGTGCCAGCAGAGCAGGGCCACCCTATGGCTACACCTTC	CASRAGPPYGYTF
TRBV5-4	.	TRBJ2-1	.	TGTGCCAGCAGCTTGGTTGTAGGGGGGGCGTCCTACAATGAGCAGTTCTTC	CASSLVVGGASYNEQFF
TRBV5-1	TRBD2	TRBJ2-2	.	TGCGCCAGCAGCTTTCCGACTAGCGGGGACAAGATCGAACCGTCGGAGCTGTTTTTT	CASSFPTSGDKIEPSELFF
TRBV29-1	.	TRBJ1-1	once	TGCAGCGTTAGAAATGGGGCGTTTACCACTGAAGCTTTCTTT	CSVRNGAFTTEAFF
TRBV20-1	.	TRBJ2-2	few	TGCAGTGCTAGTCGGCAGTACGGCACCGGGGAGCTGTTTTTT	CSASRQYGTGELFF
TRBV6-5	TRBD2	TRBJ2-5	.	TGTGCCAGCAGTTACGTTGAGACTAGCCGGGAGACCCAGTACTTC	CASSYVETSRETQYF
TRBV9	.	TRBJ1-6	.	TGTGCCAGCAGCGTAGATGGCAGGAATAATTCACCCCTCCACTTT	CASSVDGRNNSPLHF
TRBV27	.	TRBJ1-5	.	TGTGCCAGCAAGGGGGGGAATCAGCCCCAGCATTTT	CASKGGNQPQHF
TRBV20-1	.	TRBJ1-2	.	TGCAGTGCTAGTGGGGTCCAGGGAGACTATGGCTACACCTTC	CSASGVQGDYGYTF
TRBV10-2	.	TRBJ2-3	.	TGCGCCAGCAGTGAGTCGAGACGTGGGAGCGGTCGCACAGATACGCAGTATTTT	CASSESRRGSGRTDTQYF
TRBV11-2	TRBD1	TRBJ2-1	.	TGTGCCAGCAGCTTAGGGGGACAGGGATCAGGTGAGCAGTTCTTC	CASSLGGQGSGEQFF
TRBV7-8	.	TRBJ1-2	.	TGTGCCAGCAGCTTAGAGGGAGTTTATGGCTACACCTTC	CASSLEGVYGYTF
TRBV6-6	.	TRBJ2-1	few	TGTGCCAGCAGTTACGGGGTTAGCTCTGAGCAGTTCTTC	CASSYGVSSEQFF
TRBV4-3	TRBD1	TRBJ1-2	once	TGCGCCAGCAGCCGATCGGGGACAGGGTATGGCTACACCTTC	CASSRSGTGYGYTF
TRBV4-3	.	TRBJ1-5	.	TGCGCCAGCAGCAACCCCAGTCACAGCGGGGGAGATAATCAGCCCCAGCATTTT	CASSNPSHSGGDNQPQHF
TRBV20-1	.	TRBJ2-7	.	TGCAGTGCTGTGGGACATGAGCAGTACTTC	CSAVGHEQYF
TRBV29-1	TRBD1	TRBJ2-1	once	TGCAGCGTTGACCCCGGACAGGACAATGAGCAGTTCTTC	CSVDPGQDNEQFF
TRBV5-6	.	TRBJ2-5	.	TGTGCCAGCAGCTTGGTAGGGGCCGCAAACCAAGAGACCCAGTACTTC	CASSLVGAANQETQYF
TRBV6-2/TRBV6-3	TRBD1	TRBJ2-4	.	TGTGCCAGCAGCGTAACCGGGACAGGAGCCTTCTTAGCCAAAAACATTCAGTACTTC	CASSVTGTGAFLAKNIQYF
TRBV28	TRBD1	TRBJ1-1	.	TGTGCCAGCAATTTACAGGGGACTGAGGCTTTCTTT	CASNLQGTEAFF
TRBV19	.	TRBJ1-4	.	TGTGCCAGTAGTCGGAGGGGAAAGGAAGAAAAACTGTTTTTT	CASSRRGKEEKLFF
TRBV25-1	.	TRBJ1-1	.	TGTGCCAGCTCCATTAACACTGAAGCTTTCTTT	CASSINTEAFF
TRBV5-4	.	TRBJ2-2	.	TGTGCCAGCAGCCCCTCAGGGACTTACACCGGGGAGCTGTTTTTT	CASSPSGTYTGELFF
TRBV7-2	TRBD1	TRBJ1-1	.	TGTGCCAGCAGCAATACCGGGACAGAGGACATTGAAGCTTTCTTT	CASSNTGTEDIEAFF
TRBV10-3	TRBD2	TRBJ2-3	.	TGTGCCACGGATAGCGGGAGGGGCACAGATACGCAGTATTTT	CATDSGRGTDTQYF
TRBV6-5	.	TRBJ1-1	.	TGTGCCAGCAGTTACTCTTTATCGGTGAACACTGAAGCTTTCTTT	CASSYSLSVNTEAFF